The source of this T cell receptor (beta chain) is a study of blood T cell repertoires in COVID-19. Study-level information: PBMCs, B-cell-depleted T cells, or T cells were the source of the cDNA or gDNA that made up the material.

This table comes from immunoSEQ multiplex PCR, and its TCRdb copy is limited to in-frame clones, with some not included. The sample records 130,000 or so clones, roughly 89% being singletons. CDR3 length equals 12 residues. In germline, CDR1 is LGHNA, CDR2 YNFKEQ. V was trimmed by 0 bases and J by 3 bases, leaving 2 bases between them. The gene calls are TRBV4-2 and TRBJ2-5; the D is unclear. This receptor was obtained from a woman in her 30s who had recovered from COVID-19. What was sequenced was PBMCs or T cells enriched from blood (not recorded which). The CDR3 DNA follows: TGTGCCAGCAGCCAAGATAAAGAGACCCAGTACTTC. It specifies CASSQDKETQYF.